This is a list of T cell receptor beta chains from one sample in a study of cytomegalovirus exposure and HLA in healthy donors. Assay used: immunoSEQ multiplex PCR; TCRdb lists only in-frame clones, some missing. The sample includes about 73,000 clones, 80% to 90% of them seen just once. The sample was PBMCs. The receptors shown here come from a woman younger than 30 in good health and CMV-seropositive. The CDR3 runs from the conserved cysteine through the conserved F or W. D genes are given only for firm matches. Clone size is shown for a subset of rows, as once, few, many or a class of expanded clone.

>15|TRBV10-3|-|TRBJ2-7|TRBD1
CAISEPGQGSYEQYF
TGTGCCATCTCTGAACCGGGACAGGGCTCCTACGAGCAGTACTTC
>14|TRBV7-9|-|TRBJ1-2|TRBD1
CASSWNRGDYGYTF
TGTGCCAGCAGCTGGAACAGGGGGGACTATGGCTACACCTTC
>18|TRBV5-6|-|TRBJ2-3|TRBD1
CASSLWLGQRALKGTQYF
TGTGCCAGCAGCTTGTGGTTGGGACAGAGAGCACTCAAAGGTACGCAGTATTTT
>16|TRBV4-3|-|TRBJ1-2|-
CASSLERRQGGYGYTF
TGCGCCAGCAGCCTCGAGCGCCGGCAGGGAGGCTATGGCTACACCTTC
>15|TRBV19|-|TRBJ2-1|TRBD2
CASSKTSGGYNEQFF
TGTGCCAGTAGTAAGACTAGCGGGGGGTACAATGAGCAGTTCTTC
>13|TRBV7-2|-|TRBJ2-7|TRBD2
CASSSQRGYEQYF
TGTGCCAGCAGCTCCCAGCGGGGCTACGAGCAGTACTTC
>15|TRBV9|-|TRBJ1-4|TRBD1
CASSGTGATNEKLFF
TGTGCCAGCAGCGGGACAGGGGCTACTAATGAAAAACTGTTTTTT
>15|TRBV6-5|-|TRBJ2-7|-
CASSYSSDTFYEQYF
TGTGCCAGCAGCTACAGCTCCGACACTTTCTACGAGCAGTACTTC
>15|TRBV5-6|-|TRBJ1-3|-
CASSGWRNSGNTIYF
TGTGCCAGCAGCGGCTGGAGGAACTCTGGAAACACCATATATTTT
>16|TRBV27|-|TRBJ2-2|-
CASSLSDRPNTGELFF
TGTGCCAGCAGTTTATCAGACAGGCCGAACACCGGGGAGCTGTTTTTT
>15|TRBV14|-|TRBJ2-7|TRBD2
CASSQGSGVSYEQYF
TGTGCCAGCAGCCAAGGTAGCGGGGTCTCCTACGAGCAGTACTTC
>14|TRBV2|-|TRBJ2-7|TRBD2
CASRLAGGSYEQYF
TGTGCCAGCAGATTAGCGGGGGGCTCCTACGAGCAGTACTTC
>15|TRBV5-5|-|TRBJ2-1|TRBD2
CASSLGLAGADEQFF
TGTGCCAGCAGCCTCGGACTAGCGGGAGCGGATGAGCAGTTCTTC
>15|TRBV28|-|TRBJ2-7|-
CASSPLWRPSYEQYF
TGTGCCAGCTCCCCACTTTGGCGGCCCTCCTACGAGCAGTACTTC
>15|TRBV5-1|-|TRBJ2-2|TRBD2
CASSFPGLGTGELFF
TGCGCCAGCAGCTTTCCGGGACTAGGCACCGGGGAGCTGTTTTTT
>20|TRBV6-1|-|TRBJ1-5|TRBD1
CASSEALFGAGGLSNQPQHF
TGTGCCAGCAGTGAAGCGTTGTTCGGGGCAGGGGGCCTTAGCAATCAGCCCCAGCATTTT
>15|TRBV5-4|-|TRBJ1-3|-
CASSSQGRSGNTIYF
TGTGCCAGCAGCTCGCAGGGTCGGTCTGGAAACACCATATATTTT
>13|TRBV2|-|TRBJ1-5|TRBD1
CASRNQGDQPQHF
TGTGCCAGCAGAAATCAGGGGGATCAGCCCCAGCATTTT
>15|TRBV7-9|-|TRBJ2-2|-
CASSLVTANTGELFF
TGTGCCAGCAGCTTAGTAACAGCGAACACCGGGGAGCTGTTTTTT
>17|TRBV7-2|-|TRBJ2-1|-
CASRRWDIRIDYNEQFF
TGTGCCAGCAGACGATGGGACATACGTATCGATTACAATGAGCAGTTCTTC
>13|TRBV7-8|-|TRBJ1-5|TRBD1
CASSLTGDQPQHF
TGTGCCAGCAGCTTGACAGGGGATCAGCCCCAGCATTTT
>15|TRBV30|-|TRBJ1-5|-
CAWANGPGSNQPQHF
TGTGCCTGGGCGAACGGACCAGGGAGCAATCAGCCCCAGCATTTT
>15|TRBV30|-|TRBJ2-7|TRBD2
CAWSGRAGGTNEQYF
TGTGCCTGGAGTGGTCGGGCGGGAGGGACTAACGAGCAGTACTTC
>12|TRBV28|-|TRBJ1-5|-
CASRQENQPQHF
TGTGCCAGCAGACAGGAGAATCAGCCCCAGCATTTT
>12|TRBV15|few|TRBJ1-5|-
CATSKPDQPQHF
TGTGCCACCAGCAAACCAGATCAGCCCCAGCATTTT
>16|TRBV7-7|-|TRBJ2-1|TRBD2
CASSPRLAIRHNEQFF
TGTGCTAGCAGCCCTAGACTAGCAATTAGGCACAATGAGCAGTTCTTC
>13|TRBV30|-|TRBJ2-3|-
CAWSLSGVDTQYF
TGTGCCTGGAGCCTCTCAGGGGTAGATACGCAGTATTTT
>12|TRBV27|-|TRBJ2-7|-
CASSFRGTEQYF
TGTGCCAGCAGTTTTCGGGGGACCGAGCAGTACTTC
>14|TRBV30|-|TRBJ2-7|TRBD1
CAWNQGQILYEQYF
TGTGCCTGGAATCAGGGACAGATACTCTACGAGCAGTACTTC
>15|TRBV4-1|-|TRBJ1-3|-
CASSQVRGAGNTIYF
TGCGCCAGCAGCCAAGTCAGGGGAGCTGGAAACACCATATATTTT
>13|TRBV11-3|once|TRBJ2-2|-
CASSTLVTGELFF
TGTGCCAGCAGCACTTTGGTCACCGGGGAGCTGTTTTTT